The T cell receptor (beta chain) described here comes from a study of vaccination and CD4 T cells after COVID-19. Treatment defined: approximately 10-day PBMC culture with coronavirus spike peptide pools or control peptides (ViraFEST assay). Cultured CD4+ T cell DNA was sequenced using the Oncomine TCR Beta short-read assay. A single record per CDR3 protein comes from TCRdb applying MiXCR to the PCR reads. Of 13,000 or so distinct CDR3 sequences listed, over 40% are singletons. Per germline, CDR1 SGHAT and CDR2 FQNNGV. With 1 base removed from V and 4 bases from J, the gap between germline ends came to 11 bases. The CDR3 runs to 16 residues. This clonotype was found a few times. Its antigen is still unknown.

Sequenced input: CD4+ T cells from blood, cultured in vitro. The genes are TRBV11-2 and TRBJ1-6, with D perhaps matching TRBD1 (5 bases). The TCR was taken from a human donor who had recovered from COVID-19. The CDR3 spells CASSLALTAYNSPLHF. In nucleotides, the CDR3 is TGTGCCAGCAGCTTAGCCTTGACAGCGTATAATTCACCCCTCCACTTT.